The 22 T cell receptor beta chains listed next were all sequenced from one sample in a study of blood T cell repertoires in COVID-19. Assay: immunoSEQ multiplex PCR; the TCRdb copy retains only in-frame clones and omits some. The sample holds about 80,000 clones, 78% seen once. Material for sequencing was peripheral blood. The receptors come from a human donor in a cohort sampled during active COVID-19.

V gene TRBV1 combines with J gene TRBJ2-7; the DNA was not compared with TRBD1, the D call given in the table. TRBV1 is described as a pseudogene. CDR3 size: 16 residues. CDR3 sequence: CTSSQELDRGKYEQYF. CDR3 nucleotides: TGCACCAGCAGCCAAGAACTGGACAGGGGGAAGTACGAGCAGTACTTC.

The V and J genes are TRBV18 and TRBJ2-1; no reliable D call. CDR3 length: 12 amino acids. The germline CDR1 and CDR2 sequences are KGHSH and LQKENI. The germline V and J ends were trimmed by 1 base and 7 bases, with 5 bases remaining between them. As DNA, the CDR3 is TGTGCCAGCTCACCACTCAGGAATGAGCAGTTCTTC. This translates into CASSPLRNEQFF.

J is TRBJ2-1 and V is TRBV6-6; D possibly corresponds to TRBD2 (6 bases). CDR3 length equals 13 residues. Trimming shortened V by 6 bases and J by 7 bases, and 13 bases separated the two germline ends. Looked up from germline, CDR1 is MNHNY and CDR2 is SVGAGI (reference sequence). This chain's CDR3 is CASSFRGVNEQFF. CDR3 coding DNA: TGTGCCAGCAGCTTCCGCGGGGTTAATGAGCAGTTCTTC.

The CDR3 spells CASSLHRAGGYTF. In DNA form, the CDR3 reads TGTGCCAGCAGCCTTCACAGGGCCGGGGGCTACACCTTC. The J gene is TRBJ1-2, the V gene TRBV11-2; a possible D gene is TRBD1 (6 bases). The CDR3 sequence is 13 residues long. Germline assignment: CDR1 SGHAT and CDR2 FQNNGV. With 5 bases removed from V and 8 bases from J, the gap between germline ends came to 15 bases.

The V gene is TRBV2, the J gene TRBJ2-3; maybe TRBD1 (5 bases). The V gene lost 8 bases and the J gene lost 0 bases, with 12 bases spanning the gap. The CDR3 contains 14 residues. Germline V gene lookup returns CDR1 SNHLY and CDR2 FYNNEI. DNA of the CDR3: TGTGCCAGCCTACAGGACACTAGCACAGATACGCAGTATTTT. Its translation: CASLQDTSTDTQYF.

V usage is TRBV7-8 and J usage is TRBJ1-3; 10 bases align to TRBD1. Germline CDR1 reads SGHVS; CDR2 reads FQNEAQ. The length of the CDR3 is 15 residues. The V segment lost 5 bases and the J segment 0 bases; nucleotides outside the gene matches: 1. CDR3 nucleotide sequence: TGTGCCAGCAGCCGACAGGGGGCCTCTGGAAACACCATATATTTT. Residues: CASSRQGASGNTIYF.

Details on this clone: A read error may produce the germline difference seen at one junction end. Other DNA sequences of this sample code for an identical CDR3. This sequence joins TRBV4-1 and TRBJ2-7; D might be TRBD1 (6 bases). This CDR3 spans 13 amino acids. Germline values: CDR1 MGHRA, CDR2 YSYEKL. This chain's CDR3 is CASSLDRLYEQYF. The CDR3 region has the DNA TGCGCTAGCAGCCTCGACAGGCTTTACGAGCAGTACTTC.

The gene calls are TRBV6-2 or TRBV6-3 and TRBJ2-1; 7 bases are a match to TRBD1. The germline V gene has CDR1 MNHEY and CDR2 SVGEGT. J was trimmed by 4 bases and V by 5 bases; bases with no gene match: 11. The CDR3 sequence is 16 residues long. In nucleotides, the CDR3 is TGTGCCAGCAGTAAATACAGGGGCCTATCGTACAATGAGCAGTTCTTC. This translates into CASSKYRGLSYNEQFF.

CDR3 in amino acids: CASSSRTGGVNEQFF. The CDR3 DNA sequence: TGTGCCAGCAGCTCCAGGACAGGGGGCGTCAATGAGCAGTTCTTC. This chain joins TRBV7-9 and TRBJ2-1; TRBD1 aligns across 11 bases. The CDR3 runs 15 residues. The V and J ends lost 4 bases and 6 bases, in that order; junction bases with no gene match: 5. The germline CDR1 and CDR2 sequences are SEHNR and FQNEAQ (reference sequence).

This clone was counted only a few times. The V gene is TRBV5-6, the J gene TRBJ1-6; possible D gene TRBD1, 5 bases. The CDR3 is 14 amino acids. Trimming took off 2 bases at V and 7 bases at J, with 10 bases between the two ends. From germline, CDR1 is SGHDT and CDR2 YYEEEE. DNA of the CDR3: TGTGCCAGCAGCTTTGGAGGGGACAATTCACCCCTCCACTTT. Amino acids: CASSFGGDNSPLHF.

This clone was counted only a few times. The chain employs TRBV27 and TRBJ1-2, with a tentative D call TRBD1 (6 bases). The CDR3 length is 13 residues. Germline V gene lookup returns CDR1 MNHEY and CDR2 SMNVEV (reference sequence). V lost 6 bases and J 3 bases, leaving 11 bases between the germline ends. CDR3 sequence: CASSLQGDYGYTF. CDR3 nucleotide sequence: TGTGCCAGCAGCTTACAGGGTGACTATGGCTACACCTTC.

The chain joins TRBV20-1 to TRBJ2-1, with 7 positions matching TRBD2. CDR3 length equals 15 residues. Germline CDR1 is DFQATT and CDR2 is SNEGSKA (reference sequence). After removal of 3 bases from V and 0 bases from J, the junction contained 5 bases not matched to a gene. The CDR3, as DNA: TGCAGTGCTAGTCAGCGGGGCCGCTCCTACAATGAGCAGTTCTTC. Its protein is CSASQRGRSYNEQFF.

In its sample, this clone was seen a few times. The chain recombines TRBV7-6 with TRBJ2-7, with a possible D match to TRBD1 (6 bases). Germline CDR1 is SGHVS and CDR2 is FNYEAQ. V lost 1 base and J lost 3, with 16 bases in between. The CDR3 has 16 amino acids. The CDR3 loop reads CASSLGYGQIIYEQYF. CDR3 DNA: TGTGCCAGCAGCTTAGGGTACGGACAGATAATCTACGAGCAGTACTTC.

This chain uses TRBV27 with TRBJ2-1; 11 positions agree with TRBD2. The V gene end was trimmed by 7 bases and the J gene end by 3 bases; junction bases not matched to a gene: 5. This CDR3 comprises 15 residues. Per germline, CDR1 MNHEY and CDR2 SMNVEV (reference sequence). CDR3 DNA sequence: TGTGCCAGCACCGATGGGACTAGCGGCTACAATGAGCAGTTCTTC. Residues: CASTDGTSGYNEQFF.

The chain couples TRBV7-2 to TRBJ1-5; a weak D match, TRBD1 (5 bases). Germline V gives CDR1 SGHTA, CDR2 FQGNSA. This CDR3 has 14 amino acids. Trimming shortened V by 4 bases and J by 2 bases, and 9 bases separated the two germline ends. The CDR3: CASSYGAGNQPQHF. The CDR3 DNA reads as TGTGCCAGCAGCTATGGGGCCGGCAATCAGCCCCAGCATTTT.

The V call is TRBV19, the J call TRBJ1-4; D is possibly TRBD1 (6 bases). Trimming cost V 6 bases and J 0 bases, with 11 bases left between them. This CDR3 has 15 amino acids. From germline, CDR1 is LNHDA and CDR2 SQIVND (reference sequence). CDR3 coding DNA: TGTGCCAGTAGACGGACAGCCTCAACTAATGAAAAACTGTTTTTT. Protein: CASRRTASTNEKLFF.

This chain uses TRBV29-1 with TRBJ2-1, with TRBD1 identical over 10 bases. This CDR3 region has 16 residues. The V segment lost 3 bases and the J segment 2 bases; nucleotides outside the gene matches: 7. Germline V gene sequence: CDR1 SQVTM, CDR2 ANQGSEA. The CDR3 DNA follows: TGCAGCGTTGATTCAACCGGGACAGGGGCCTACAATGAGCAGTTCTTC. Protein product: CSVDSTGTGAYNEQFF.

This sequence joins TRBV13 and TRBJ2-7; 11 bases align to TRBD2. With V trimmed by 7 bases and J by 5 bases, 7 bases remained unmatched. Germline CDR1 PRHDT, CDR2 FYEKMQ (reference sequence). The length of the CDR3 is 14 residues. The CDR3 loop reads CASNSGGAWNEQYF. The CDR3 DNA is TGTGCCAGCAATAGCGGGGGGGCCTGGAACGAGCAGTACTTC.

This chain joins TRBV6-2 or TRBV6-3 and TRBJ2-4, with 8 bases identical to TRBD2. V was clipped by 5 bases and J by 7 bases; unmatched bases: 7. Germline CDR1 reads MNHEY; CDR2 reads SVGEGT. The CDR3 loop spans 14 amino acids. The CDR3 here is CASSAGLVPNIQYF. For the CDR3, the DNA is TGTGCCAGCAGTGCGGGACTAGTTCCGAACATTCAGTACTTC.

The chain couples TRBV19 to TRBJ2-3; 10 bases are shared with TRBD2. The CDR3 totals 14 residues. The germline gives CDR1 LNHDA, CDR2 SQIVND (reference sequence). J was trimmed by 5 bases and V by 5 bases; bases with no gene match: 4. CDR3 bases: TGTGCCAGTAGTTTTAGACTAGCGGGAGATACGCAGTATTTT. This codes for CASSFRLAGDTQYF.

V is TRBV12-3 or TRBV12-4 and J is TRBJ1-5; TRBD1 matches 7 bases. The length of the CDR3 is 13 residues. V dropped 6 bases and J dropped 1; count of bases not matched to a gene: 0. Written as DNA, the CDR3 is TGTGCCAGCAGGGACAGGAGCAATCAGCCCCAGCATTTT. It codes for CASRDRSNQPQHF.

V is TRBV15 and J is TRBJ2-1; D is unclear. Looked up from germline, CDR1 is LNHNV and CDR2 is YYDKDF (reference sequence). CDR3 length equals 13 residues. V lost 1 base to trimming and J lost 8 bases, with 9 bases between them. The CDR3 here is CATSRVRQDEQFF. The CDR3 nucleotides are TGTGCCACCAGCAGAGTAAGGCAGGATGAGCAGTTCTTC.